This section outlines one T cell receptor (beta chain) sequence together with its context. TCRdb's copy holds only in-frame clones and misses some; the assay was immunoSEQ multiplex PCR. Here the sample spans about 400,000 clones, approximately 91% being singletons. Described treatment: some 20 received Ad26.COV2.S at low or high dose, single or two shots; 5 received placebo; per-sample allocation not given. Samples were taken on day 63 after the first vaccine or placebo injection. These data come from a study of Ad26.COV2.S vaccination and SARS-CoV-2 variants. About the study: This donor came from the COV1001 trial of Ad26.COV2.S.

The CDR3 contains 15 residues. Trimming shortened V by 4 bases and J by 3 bases, and 16 bases separated the two germline ends. Germline CDR1 SGHNT, CDR2 YYREEE (reference sequence). The source is a person aged 18-65 years who received the Ad26.COV2.S COVID-19 vaccine or a placebo. This chain links TRBV5-4 with TRBJ2-5, with D possibly matching TRBD2 (5 bases). Material: peripheral blood, obtained in a trial of Ad26.COV2.S vaccine versus placebo. CDR3 in DNA: TGTGCCAGCAGCGCCGGAAGTGGACTTGAAGAGACCCAGTACTTC. This codes for CASSAGSGLEETQYF.